This T cell receptor beta chain was profiled in a study of blood T cell repertoires in COVID-19. In the study overall: Recovered Cohort 3 donors showed two negative PCRs, clearance, or symptom resolution. From T cells, B-cell-depleted T cells, or PBMCs came the material, which was cDNA or gDNA.

Authors' methods: Nucleated cell counts were estimated from reference gene primer amplification. Libraries were prepared by immunoSEQ multiplex PCR; TCRdb keeps only in-frame clonotypes and omits some of them. D and trimming come from the DNA, and the V and J calls and clone size come from that table. The table includes around 190,000 clones, more than 85% detected once. The CDR3 has 15 residues. With V trimmed by 8 bases and J by 5 bases, 8 bases remained unmatched. The germline gives CDR1 SGHAT, CDR2 FQNNGV. This sequence was found in a woman in her thirties or forties in a cohort exposed to, infected with or recovered from COVID-19 (not recorded which). What was sequenced was PBMCs or T cells enriched from blood (not recorded which). The rearrangement uses TRBV11-2 and TRBJ2-5; 13 nucleotides match TRBD2. The CDR3 sequence is CASSTSGRSGETQYF. CDR3 coding DNA: TGTGCCAGCTCGACTAGCGGGAGGTCTGGGGAGACCCAGTACTTC.